This TCR beta chain stems from a study of blood T cells in healthy people across ages. Study-wide results and limits: Any changes in expanded clonotypes were possibly confounded, as donor CMV status remained unknown. Long-lived donors exceeded aged donors in naive CD4+ cells and diversity.

Using a J-beta primer mix together with a sample-barcoded 5' primer, a second PCR was run for roughly 6 to 11 cycles. Each CDR3 protein gets one entry after TCRdb re-called the 5' RACE reads with MiXCR. This table holds 1.5 million to 2 million distinct CDR3 sequences, roughly 28% found once. The CDR3 extends over 15 amino acids. Germline loops: CDR1 WSHSY, CDR2 SAAADI. The V end was cut by 6 bases, the J end by 2 bases, with 16 bases between. The authors drew around 9.3 milliliters of peripheral blood from each donor. In its sample, this clonotype was seen many times. Antigen: not known. The sequence was collected from a woman in her twenties or thirties in good health. The J gene is TRBJ2-5, the V gene TRBV10-2; D may match TRBD1 or TRBD2 (6 bases each). The material sequenced was blood. The CDR3 sequence is CASRRLGGQQETQYF. DNA for the CDR3: TGCGCCAGCAGGCGACTAGGGGGGCAGCAAGAGACCCAGTACTTC.